This T cell receptor (beta chain) is drawn from a study of cytomegalovirus exposure and HLA in healthy donors (dated by TCRdb to 2017 to 2019). About the full investigation: In an earlier analysis of roughly 500 of the donors, around 290 Gb of sequence data and 120 million or so unique TCR beta sequences from about 180 million T cells were reported. Roughly 300 gigabases of sequencing data and tens of millions of unique TCR sequences made up an early release that covered fewer than 650 HLA-typed donors. Among roughly 370 genotyped donors of the cohort, an average of roughly 240,000 unique TCR beta nucleotide sequences were sequenced per donor, about a sixth of them non-productive. Donor age, sex, ethnicity and CMV serostatus were compiled alongside the repertoire data. The genetic ancestry cluster associated with self-reported Caucasian donors included over 65% of the 398 genotyped donors. A separate validation cohort of roughly 120 different subjects was used in addition to the approximately 700-subject first cohort. The study combined high-throughput TCR immunosequencing, statistical association of individual TCRs with disease status, and machine learning to predict cytomegalovirus infection status. Because of strong linkage in the cohort, roughly 5 DR-DQ haplotypes were treated as single units for association and clustering. A later analysis re-examined previously published TCR beta repertoires from more than 650 donors and added high-resolution HLA genotyping to investigate patterns of TCR occurrence. A later genetic analysis used genome-wide SNP genotypes for 398 of the 666 donors, treating that subset as a discovery cohort. The number of typed donors differed by locus: about 629-630 for A, B, C, DRB1 and DQB1; approximately 520 for DQA1; approximately 600 for DPA1; and approximately 450 for DPB1. HLA typing covered class I and class II loci at four-digit resolution. Rather than using new phenotypic data, the later analysis identified candidate immune exposures from TCR beta sequences and from how often those sequences occurred across donors. Using immunosequencing, the study profiled T cell repertoires from around 680 subjects and related those repertoires to cytomegalovirus serostatus. An earlier analysis of roughly 600 of the donors used high-throughput TCR beta sequencing to judge whether each TCR beta V gene segment behaved as functional or pseudogenic. Every discovery cohort repertoire had been produced on one sequencing platform. The study was designed to test whether signatures of past pathogen exposure could be identified by cataloging public T cell receptors. Overall results and qualifications from the work: A further reported finding was that TCR beta sequences accurately predicted the HLA-A and HLA-B alleles for most subjects in the first cohort. The classifier was reported to diagnose cytomegalovirus status with high specificity and sensitivity in both the original cohort and the validation cohort. Linkage disequilibrium might explain the correlated functional status among segregating V segments, but an unknown experimental factor could not be ruled out. This cohort had only TCR beta chains sequenced, and the lack of alpha or paired-chain data limited which features could be detected. In an earlier analysis of roughly 500 of the donors, most TCR beta V segments appeared in productive rearrangements about 90% or about 30% of the time, broadly matching IMGT annotations. While some public TCRs were present in many individuals, most TCR sequences turned up only very rarely across donors. A cluster of highly shared sequence variants was judged likely to be a technical artifact of the sequencing pipeline. Most CMV-associated TCR beta chains appeared to be HLA-restricted in a later analysis, and the HLA associations seemed to be driven largely by CMV exposure. In vitro tests confirmed that a few of the cytomegalovirus-associated TCR beta chains recognize cytomegalovirus antigens. Some IMGT-functional V segments, including TRBV6-2 and TRBV6-3, could not be distinguished by the 87-base-pair reads and were therefore excluded. It was suggested by the authors that the approach could potentially be generalized to other disease states and immunological phenotypes. A later analysis reported that several top co-occurrence clusters appeared linked to parvovirus B19, influenza, CMV and Epstein-Barr virus. Because counts were too low, roughly 16 rarely observed V segments, including chromosome 9 orphons, were excluded from the earlier analysis of 587 of the donors. Assigning TCR associations to individual alleles was difficult when HLA alleles, especially DR and DQ, strongly co-occurred. Because HLA typing was missing for some donors at each locus, association tests included only the typed subset. In a later genetic analysis, fewer N-insertions in productive TCRs were reported among donors in an Asian-associated ancestry cluster than the roughly 700-donor mean. Roughly uniform sequencing depth across donors was assumed in presence/absence analyses, although this assumption may not hold. At a false discovery rate of 0.05, a later analysis linked around 17,000 TCR beta sequences to specific HLA alleles. The only immune exposure information available for the cohort was CMV serostatus. The study gave a list of 150 to 200 TCR beta chains associated with cytomegalovirus. In a later analysis, TCR association rates were found to vary across HLA loci, with the most associated TCRs seen for DRB1 alleles and the fewest for HLA-C alleles. V-gene and J-gene trimming of TCR beta chains was associated with a missense DCLRE1C variant in a later genetic analysis, and the association was replicated in an independent cohort. In a later analysis, HLA-associated TCR beta chains showed more clonal expansion and lower generation probabilities than non-associated chains that were equally common.

The CDR3, cysteine through phenylalanine, is 15 amino acids long. Only the CDR3 DNA is retained, 45 bases long and in frame from the first base. CDR1 SGDLS and CDR2 YYNGEE are derived from the germline V gene. Germline trimming: 6 bases from V, 3 bases from J; junction bases outside gene matches: 8. The cohort was made up of 666 healthy bone marrow donors. At the time of sampling, all cohort members were nominally healthy, though unrecorded immune exposures were likely present. The donor tested CMV seronegative, placing the donor among the 300 to 400 seronegative members of the cohort. Every donor gave a peripheral blood sample, and the peripheral blood mononuclear cells from that sample were used for TCR beta sequencing. Genomic DNA extraction from the blood cell samples was performed with the Qiagen DNeasy Blood Extraction Kit. Note on this clone: The clone's antigen remains unknown. Base qualities were left out, and no much larger clone turns up one base away.

Library preparation employed the immunoSEQ multiplex PCR assay. A mixture of 60 forward primers for TCR Vbeta segments and 13 reverse primers for TCR Jbeta segments was used in the multiplex PCR. A multiplex PCR assay on genomic DNA amplified the CDR3 region of rearranged TCR beta genes. On the Illumina HiSeq System, the amplified TCR beta libraries were sequenced as 87-base-pair reads. As for how the authors treated the data: Across the 600 to 700 repertoires, a later analysis counted some 80 million unique TCR beta chains, approximately 10 million of which were shared by at least two donors. A nearest-neighbor algorithm error-corrected the raw reads and collapsed the reads into unique sequences, merging closely related sequences to remove PCR and sequencing errors. Alignment of CDR3 sequences to IMGT reference sequences was used to assign V, D and J gene segments. Each retained sequence needed at least a six-nucleotide match to both a V gene segment and a J gene segment. Rearrangements were called productive when the CDR3 lacked stop codons and stayed in frame with V and J; all others were non-productive. CDR3 was defined by IMGT convention, running from the second conserved V-encoded cysteine to the conserved J-encoded phenylalanine. In an earlier analysis of 587 of the donors, sequences lacking an unambiguous match to a single V gene segment were excluded. In an earlier analysis of approximately 550 of the donors, V segments were called functional above 56.7% productive rearrangements and were called segregating when the between-donor standard deviation exceeded 5%. A statistical classification framework was built to diagnose cytomegalovirus status from the catalog of TCR beta chain sequences. A later analysis assigned V and J genes by comparing TCR nucleotide sequences with IMGT/GENE-DB human TR gene sequences. In a later analysis, CDR3 sequences and most-parsimonious VDJ recombination scenarios were assigned using the TCRdist pipeline. In a later analysis, every TCR beta chain was defined by the combination of its CDR3 amino acid sequence and its V-gene family, and reads without a unique V-gene family were dropped. As a way to deal with suspected cross-contamination and a sequencing artifact, a later analysis dropped under 600 nucleotide sequences that were highly shared and had low generation probability. In a later analysis, a clonal expansion index for each public chain was calculated from normalized within-repertoire ranks of inferred template counts. In a later analysis, generation probabilities were computed with a VDJ recombination model fitted to out-of-frame rearrangements, and the resulting probabilities were checked against IGoR. In a later analysis, hypergeometric tests were used to score TCR-TCR, TCR-HLA and TCR-CMV co-occurrence, with a repertoire-size bias correction applied to TCR pairs. To estimate false discovery rates, a later analysis permuted the HLA or CMV assignments 20 times. In a later analysis, co-occurring TCRs were grouped using DBSCAN, with TCRdist sequence similarity added in when clustering inside HLA-allele-positive subsets. For co-occurrence clustering, repertoires with fewer than 30,000 or more than 120,000 public chains were excluded, along with roughly 5 repertoires with anomalous nucleotide sharing. In TCRdb, the immuneACCESS table is reduced to in-frame sequences with V and J assigned. These tables do not hold every clone; where another copy was compared, an unresolved V gene accounts for under half, and the others remain unexplained. V and J calls and clone size are copied from that table; D and trimming were computed from the DNA. The sample yields roughly 200,000 clones; 75% to 90% were counted once. The ten largest clones add up to 0.25% to 0.4% of the sample.

The receptor chain draws on TRBV9 and TRBJ2-3; 9 bases in the junction line up with TRBD1. The clonotype comes from a woman aged 25 to 39 in good health and CMV-seronegative. The source material was PBMCs. The DNA sequence follows: TGTGCCAGCAAACAAGGGACAGGGCTTACAGATACGCAGTATTTT. Translated, this gives CASKQGTGLTDTQYF.